This TCR beta chain comes out of a study of blood T cell repertoires in COVID-19. Study-wide background: COVID-19 samples from acute and convalescent phases originated in the United States, Italy and Spain.

TCRdb's copy holds only in-frame clones and misses some; the assay was immunoSEQ multiplex PCR. The top ten hold roughly 8.3% of the sample, which has under 200,000 clones, 70% to 90% seen once. Seattle participants joined during active infection and were tracked over time. J gave up 5 bases and V 5 bases, and 12 bases lay outside the gene matches. The CDR3 runs 16 residues. Germline V gene sequence: CDR1 LGHDT, CDR2 YNNKEL (reference sequence). The sample was peripheral blood. The clonotype was recovered from a woman aged 55-75 years with COVID-19, enrolled during active disease. The chain has TRBV3-1 (or the pseudogene TRBV3-2) and TRBJ2-5, with 9 nucleotides matching TRBD1. CDR3: CASSALKTGGRETQYF. In DNA, the CDR3 is TGTGCCAGCAGCGCCCTAAAGACAGGGGGTAGGGAGACCCAGTACTTC.